Listed here are 23 T cell receptor beta chains from one sample, sequenced in a study of T-cell memory formation after mild COVID-19. TCRdb re-called the 5' RACE reads through MiXCR, storing one row per CDR3 protein. The sample includes 350,000 to 400,000 distinct CDR3 sequences, over 20% seen only once; the top ten take approximately 13%. Sequencing was performed on PBMCs or a T cell subset sorted from them (not recorded which). The receptors stem from an adult woman who had mild COVID-19 (a few samples of this study predate the infection). Cell type and time point are not known.

The rearrangement uses TRBV6-2 or TRBV6-3 and TRBJ2-5, with 9 bases aligning to TRBD2. Trimming cost V 0 bases and J 0 bases; bases outside gene matches: 5. This CDR3 is 17 amino acids long. The germline gives CDR1 MNHEY, CDR2 SVGEGT. DNA for the CDR3: TGTGCCAGCAGTTACTCGGTGCGGGAGGGTAACCAAGAGACCCAGTACTTC. It yields the protein CASSYSVREGNQETQYF.

The gene calls are TRBV6-5 and TRBJ2-7; tentative D call: TRBD2 (6 bases). Germline V CDR1 and CDR2: MNHEY, SVGAGI. The V end lost 9 bases, the J end lost 9 bases, and 24 bases lay between the germline ends. The length of the CDR3 is 14 residues. The DNA for the CDR3 is TGTGCCAGTTTGGGAGGTCCTCAGATTTTCTTGCAGTACTTC. Protein product: CASLGGPQIFLQYF.

This clonotype has a handful of counts. The genes are TRBV5-1 and TRBJ2-7, with D unclear. From germline, CDR1 is SGHRS and CDR2 YFSETQ. The CDR3 has 12 residues. The V gene lost 1 base and the J gene lost 5 bases, with 7 bases spanning the gap. Here the CDR3 reads CASSLSRDEQYF. The CDR3 DNA sequence: TGCGCCAGCAGCTTGTCCCGCGACGAGCAGTACTTC.

Many counts were recorded for this clonotype. This may stem from a read error, because a much larger clone lies one nucleotide away. The V and J genes are TRBV7-9 and TRBJ2-7, with a tentative D call TRBD1 (6 bases). Germline values: CDR1 SEHNR, CDR2 FQNEAQ (reference sequence). This CDR3 is 13 amino acids long. V was cut by 0 bases and J by 3 bases, with 6 bases left in between. CDR3 coding DNA: TGTGCCAGCAGCTTAGCACAGGGCTACGAGCAGTACTTC. Translated, it gives CASSLAQGYEQYF.

This clonotype was counted at least ten times. The chain joins TRBV6-5 to TRBJ2-7; 12 bases map to TRBD1. The CDR3 spans 14 residues. Trimming at V came to 5 bases and at J to 6 bases, leaving 5 bases not matched to a gene. Germline CDR1 is MNHEY and CDR2 is SVGAGI. For the CDR3, the DNA is TGTGCCAGCAGTCTCGGGACAGGGGGCCTCGAGCAGTACTTC. Encoded protein: CASSLGTGGLEQYF.

The chain uses TRBV7-3 and TRBJ2-5, with 7 bases that match TRBD1. CDR1 and CDR2 (germline): SGHTA, FQGTGA. CDR3 length: 14 residues. Germline trimming cut 4 bases from V and 3 bases from J; bases unmatched to any gene: 5. The CDR3 DNA sequence: TGTGCCAGCAGCTCGACAGGGCGTAAAGAGACCCAGTACTTC. Residues: CASSSTGRKETQYF.

This clonotype has a handful of counts. This chain links TRBV7-6 with TRBJ2-2, with D perhaps matching TRBD1 (5 bases). V was pared by 5 bases and J by 1 base, with 11 bases between. Germline loops: CDR1 SGHVS, CDR2 FNYEAQ. The CDR3 sequence is 15 residues long. The CDR3 is CASSRWQGNTGELFF. CDR3 coding DNA: TGTGCCAGCAGCCGTTGGCAGGGGAACACCGGGGAGCTGTTTTTT.

This clonotype has a handful of counts. This chain joins TRBV29-1 and TRBJ2-1, with D perhaps matching TRBD1 or TRBD2 (7 bases each). Germline lookup yields CDR1 SQVTM and CDR2 ANQGSEA. V was cut by 8 bases and J by 8 bases, with 25 bases left in between. The CDR3 has 15 residues. CDR3 in DNA: TGCAGCATCATGGGGGGGACAGCACGGTTTCATGAGCAGTTCTTC. This translates into CSIMGGTARFHEQFF.

V gene TRBV5-5 combines with J gene TRBJ2-5; TRBD2 is a possible D gene (5 bases). Germline V CDR1 and CDR2: SGHKS, YYEKEE (reference sequence). The CDR3 spans 21 residues. Trimming left V 7 bases short and J 4 bases short, with 38 bases between. CDR3 DNA: TGTGCCAGCCCCTTTGGACGAGACGGAAAGGCAGGACCCTACCGGGGAGAGACCCAGTACTTC. Translating gives CASPFGRDGKAGPYRGETQYF.

This clonotype was detected a few times. The chain links TRBV3-1 to TRBJ1-1; D is uncertain. Germline V gene lookup returns CDR1 LGHDT and CDR2 YNNKEL (reference sequence). The CDR3 runs 15 residues. V lost 2 bases and J 6 bases, leaving 16 bases between the germline ends. This CDR3 reads CASSQTPDGTSEAFF. As DNA, the CDR3 is TGTGCCAGCAGCCAAACCCCGGACGGCACCTCTGAAGCTTTCTTT.

This clonotype was detected many times. V usage is TRBV10-3 and J usage is TRBJ2-7; 8 bases map to TRBD2. Germline V CDR1 and CDR2: ENHRY, SYGVKD. The CDR3 contains 15 residues. With V trimmed by 6 bases and J by 4 bases, 11 bases remained unmatched. In DNA, the CDR3 is TGTGCCATCAGCGGGGGAAGCGGGAGCCAGTACGAGCAGTACTTC. Protein: CAISGGSGSQYEQYF.

The chain uses TRBV29-1 and TRBJ2-1, with 8 bases lining up with TRBD2. The length of the CDR3 is 13 residues. The V segment lost 4 bases and the J segment 6 bases; nucleotides outside the gene matches: 5. CDR1 SQVTM and CDR2 ANQGSEA come from the germline V gene. The CDR3 reads CSVGGTRGNEQFF. The CDR3 DNA sequence: TGCAGCGTTGGCGGGACTAGAGGCAATGAGCAGTTCTTC.

In its sample, this clonotype was seen a few times. The V gene is TRBV9, the J gene TRBJ2-7; TRBD1 matches at 7 bases. This CDR3 is built from 14 residues. Germline trimming cut 4 bases from V and 7 bases from J; bases unmatched to any gene: 11. Germline CDR1 reads SGDLS; CDR2 reads YYNGEE. The CDR3 bases are TGTGCCAGCAGCACCCGACAGGGTTCGGGTGAGCAGTACTTC. Amino acids: CASSTRQGSGEQYF. Complete variable domain (other parts from reference TRBV9 and TRBJ2-7): DSGVTQTPKHLITATGQRVTLRCSPRSGDLSVYWYQQSLDQGLQFLIQYYNGEERAKGNILERFSAQQFPDLHSELNLSSLELGDSALYFCASSTRQGSGEQYFGPGTRLTVT.

This clonotype has at least ten counts. V and J are TRBV12-3 or TRBV12-4 and TRBJ2-1; TRBD2 is a possible D gene (6 bases). V was trimmed by 6 bases and J by 3 bases, leaving 15 bases between them. The CDR3 runs to 15 residues. CDR3 loop: CASSLGRSGYNEQFF. CDR3 nucleotide sequence: TGTGCCAGCAGCCTCGGGAGAAGCGGCTACAATGAGCAGTTCTTC.

The rearrangement joins TRBV5-1 to TRBJ2-3, with TRBD2 as a possible D gene (6 bases). Germline CDR1 SGHRS, CDR2 YFSETQ. V was clipped by 6 bases and J by 3 bases, with 8 bases between them. This CDR3 comprises 12 residues. CDR3 in amino acids: CASKLATDTQYF. In DNA form, the CDR3 reads TGCGCCAGCAAGCTAGCGACAGATACGCAGTATTTT. The entire variable domain, with the rest obtained from reference TRBV5-1 and TRBJ2-3, is as follows: KAGVTQTPRYLIKTRGQQVTLSCSPISGHRSVSWYQQTPGQGLQFLFEYFSETQRNKGNFPGRFSGRQFSNSRSEMNVSTLELGDSALYLCASKLATDTQYFGPGTRLTVL.

The genes are TRBV15 and TRBJ2-1; D is tentatively TRBD1 or TRBD2 (5 bases each). CDR1 and CDR2 (germline): LNHNV, YYDKDF (reference sequence). Deletions cut 0 bases from V and 5 bases from J, with 11 bases between. This CDR3 region has 15 residues. CDR3 sequence reads: CATSRDWGSNNEQFF. CDR3 nucleotides: TGTGCCACCAGCAGAGATTGGGGGAGTAACAATGAGCAGTTCTTC.

This clonotype has ten or more counts. This chain joins TRBV30 and TRBJ1-4, with D unresolved. Trimming pared 8 bases from V and 0 bases from J, leaving 7 bases between. Per the germline V gene, CDR1 is GTSNPN and CDR2 is SVGIG (reference sequence). The CDR3 is 12 amino acids. CDR3 bases: TGTGCCGTTGAATCAACTAATGAAAAACTGTTTTTT. Its translation: CAVESTNEKLFF.

The chain joins TRBV3-1 to TRBJ1-5; 10 bases are a match to TRBD1. V lost 1 base and J lost 6; bases outside the gene matches: 3. In germline, CDR1 is LGHDT, CDR2 YNNKEL (reference sequence). There are 15 residues in the CDR3. DNA of the CDR3: TGTGCCAGCAGCCAAGGACAGGGGGCAGGTCAGCCCCAGCATTTT. Its translation is CASSQGQGAGQPQHF.

The genes are TRBV20-1 and TRBJ1-1; D possibly corresponds to TRBD1 (5 bases). Germline CDR1 is DFQATT and CDR2 is SNEGSKA (reference sequence). V was shortened by 5 bases and J by 3 bases, with 19 bases between the two germline ends. This CDR3 spans 15 amino acids. CDR3 in DNA: TGCAGTGCTCGAAGAGCGCCGGGGGTTTACACTGAAGCTTTCTTT. This sequence encodes CSARRAPGVYTEAFF.

V gene TRBV7-9 combines with J gene TRBJ2-7; a weak D match, TRBD1 (5 bases). Trimming cost V 6 bases and J 0 bases, with 12 bases left between them. The CDR3 spans 14 residues. The germline V gene encodes CDR1 SEHNR and CDR2 FQNEAQ (reference sequence). In DNA, the CDR3 is TGTGCCAGCAGACCTAGGGGCCCCTCCTACGAGCAGTACTTC. It specifies CASRPRGPSYEQYF. Looking up the rest from reference TRBV7-9 and TRBJ2-7 gives the full variable domain: DTGVSQNPRHKITKRGQNVTFRCDPISEHNRLYWYRQTLGQGPEFLTYFQNEAQLEKSRLLSDRFSAERPKGSFSTLEIQRTEQGDSAMYLCASRPRGPSYEQYFGPGTRLTVT.

This clonotype was counted between two and nine times. CDR3 in amino acids: CASSPPSISRRTEAFF. DNA for the CDR3: TGTGCCAGCTCACCACCGTCGATAAGTAGGCGCACTGAAGCTTTCTTT. V gene TRBV18 combines with J gene TRBJ1-1; D call uncertain. V was cut by 0 bases and J by 4 bases, with 15 bases left in between. CDR3 length equals 16 residues. Germline CDR1 and CDR2: KGHSH and LQKENI.

This rearrangement joins TRBV12-3 or TRBV12-4 to TRBJ2-2, with a weak D call TRBD2 (6 bases). This CDR3 contains 13 residues. Deletions cut 7 bases from V and 2 bases from J, with 8 bases between. The CDR3 DNA reads TGTGCCAGCATAGCGGCTAACACCGGGGAGCTGTTTTTT. This encodes CASIAANTGELFF.

The V call is TRBV6-6, the J call TRBJ2-7; TRBD2 aligns across 8 bases. Germline CDR1 is MNHNY and CDR2 is SVGAGI (reference sequence). J lost 4 bases, V lost 6 bases, and 8 bases had no gene match. The CDR3 extends over 14 amino acids. CDR3 region: CASRSGRSWYEQYF. CDR3 in DNA: TGTGCCAGCAGGAGCGGGAGAAGCTGGTACGAGCAGTACTTC.